These 10 T cell receptor beta chains were all obtained from the same sample, sequenced in a study of CD8 T cells in ankylosing spondylitis (dated by TCRdb to about 2017). Preparation of the library involved 5' RACE. TCRdb shows the sequencer as Illumina HiSeq 2500. Through fastp at Q25 and MiXCR, TCRdb rebuilt clones from the public reads, retaining in-frame beta chains. Each record represents a unique CDR3 protein, reported with the most common genes and DNA among its rows. Across this sample there are about 260,000 distinct CDR3 sequences, with about 24% seen only once. The ten most abundant clones make up around 0.64% of the sample. The specimen sequenced was blood, either unsorted or a sorted T cell fraction (not recorded which). Receptor source: a male donor with ankylosing spondylitis or in good health (not recorded which).

The chain uses TRBV10-3 and TRBJ2-1; TRBD2 matches at 13 bases. The CDR3 spans 14 residues. Germline lookup yields CDR1 ENHRY and CDR2 SYGVKD. V was clipped by 9 bases and J by 6 bases; unmatched bases: 5. CDR3 sequence (DNA): TGTGCCATAACTAGCGGGGGGGCGGTCAATGAGCAGTTCTTC. It yields the protein CAITSGGAVNEQFF.

The chain couples TRBV7-3 to TRBJ2-3, with D perhaps matching TRBD2 (6 bases). Germline CDR1 SGHTA, CDR2 FQGTGA. The CDR3 extends over 15 amino acids. Trimming stripped 4 bases from V and 1 base from J, with 12 bases between. The CDR3 here is CASSSPQRGTDTQYF. In nucleotides, the CDR3 is TGTGCCAGCAGCTCCCCTCAGCGGGGCACAGATACGCAGTATTTT.

A few counts support this clonotype. V is TRBV20-1 and J is TRBJ2-1, with D perhaps matching TRBD1 or TRBD2 (5 bases each). Germline CDR1 DFQATT, CDR2 SNEGSKA (reference sequence). The CDR3 has 17 residues. V lost 5 bases and J lost 3, with 23 bases in between. The CDR3 DNA follows: TGCAGTGCTGACGGGGCCGCCATATTCCCAAGCTACAATGAGCAGTTCTTC. It codes for CSADGAAIFPSYNEQFF.

This clonotype was detected many times. The J gene is TRBJ1-2, the V gene TRBV29-1; D perhaps matches TRBD1 (5 bases). Germline V gene sequence: CDR1 SQVTM, CDR2 ANQGSEA. This CDR3 is 16 amino acids long. V gave up 3 bases and J gave up 3 bases, with 20 bases separating them. The CDR3 coding sequence is TGCAGCGTTGAGGCGCAGGGCAAGGCTTATGACTATGGCTACACCTTC. As protein: CSVEAQGKAYDYGYTF.

The V and J genes are TRBV5-1 and TRBJ2-7; D is unresolved. V was pared by 2 bases and J by 3 bases, with 12 bases between. This CDR3 has 14 residues. CDR1 is SGHRS, CDR2 YFSETQ, per germline. The CDR3: CASSLEPARYEQYF. The CDR3 DNA sequence: TGCGCCAGCAGCTTAGAACCGGCACGCTACGAGCAGTACTTC.

This clonotype was counted ten times or more. One junction end disagrees with the germline gene, perhaps due to a read error. The V call is TRBV12-3 or TRBV12-4, the J call TRBJ2-3; 7 positions match TRBD2. This CDR3 contains 14 residues. The CDR3 DNA follows: TGTGCCACCAGTTGGCGGGGGAGCACAGATACGCAGTATTTT. It codes for CATSWRGSTDTQYF.

V and J are TRBV20-1 and TRBJ2-7; D unresolved. The CDR3 runs to 16 residues. Trimming cost V 1 base and J 7 bases, with 23 bases left between them. Germline V gene data show CDR1 as DFQATT and CDR2 as SNEGSKA (reference sequence). The CDR3 here is CSARGPLLGPTGEQYF. The CDR3 DNA sequence: TGCAGTGCTAGAGGCCCCCTACTCGGACCTACCGGGGAGCAGTACTTC.

This clonotype was seen repeatedly, ten times or more. The chain couples TRBV20-1 to TRBJ2-7; 7 positions match TRBD1. V lost 0 bases to trimming and J lost 6 bases; unmatched junction nucleotides: 5. The CDR3 loop spans 13 amino acids. Germline V gene data show CDR1 as DFQATT and CDR2 as SNEGSKA (reference sequence). The CDR3 DNA reads TGCAGTGCTAGAGATAGGACAGGCCGCGAGCAGTACTTC. Protein sequence: CSARDRTGREQYF.

At least ten counts were recorded for this clonotype. V is TRBV5-1 and J is TRBJ2-3; D uncertain. The CDR3 has 15 amino acids. Germline CDR1 reads SGHRS; CDR2 reads YFSETQ. Trimming removed 0 bases from V and 2 bases from J, with 10 bases in between. This CDR3 is CASSLGTRNTDTQYF. CDR3 DNA: TGCGCCAGCAGCTTGGGGACCAGGAACACAGATACGCAGTATTTT.

The CDR3 is CASSEFRGEETQYF. CDR3 DNA sequence: TGTGCCAGCAGTGAATTCAGGGGCGAAGAGACCCAGTACTTC. The chain joins TRBV25-1 to TRBJ2-5; TRBD1 is a possible D gene (6 bases). Germline lookup yields CDR1 MGHDK and CDR2 SYGVNS. The CDR3 is made up of 14 amino acids. V lost 1 base to trimming and J lost 3 bases, with 9 bases between them.